This T cell receptor (beta chain) was captured in a study of T cell repertoires in cytomegalovirus infection. A remark on this clonotype: Antigen: not known.

TCRdb recomputed calls from the reads with MiXCR, one row per CDR3 protein. The sample shows fewer than 1,000,000 distinct CDR3 sequences, around 30% of them seen only once. The CDR3 is 15 residues long. With 6 bases clipped from V and 6 bases from J, the junction kept 5 bases outside the gene matches. The germline CDR1 and CDR2 sequences are LNHDA and SQIVND (reference sequence). Material: cultured CD8+ T cells from PBMCs, obtained from culture after CMV antigen stimulation. The chain joins TRBV19 to TRBJ2-1; 13 nucleotides align to TRBD2. The TCR was taken from a human donor in good health (CMV status not recorded). Some clones in this sample may be carry-over from other donors' samples. The CDR3 loop is CASSPGLAGSNEQFF. DNA of the CDR3: TGTGCCAGTAGCCCGGGACTAGCGGGGAGCAATGAGCAGTTCTTC.